What follows describes a single T cell receptor (beta chain). The sample originates from a study of T cell responses to AZD1222 COVID-19 vaccine. Study summary: Researchers grouped second doses given at about 4 or about 12 weeks into one pool.

Sequenced by immunoSEQ multiplex PCR; TCRdb stores in-frame clones only, minus some. Here the sample spans approximately 100,000 clones, 86% being singletons. This CDR3 has 16 amino acids. The clonotype was recovered from an adult in good health. The chain links TRBV21-1 to TRBJ2-3; the table's D call TRBD2 went unverified against the DNA. TRBV21-1 is given as a pseudogene. Sequences were derived from peripheral blood, sampled on day 0 of AZD1222 vaccination. The CDR3: CASSKERGAVGDTQYF. The CDR3 DNA reads TGTGCCAGCAGCAAAGAGCGGGGGGCTGTAGGGGATACGCAGTATTTT.